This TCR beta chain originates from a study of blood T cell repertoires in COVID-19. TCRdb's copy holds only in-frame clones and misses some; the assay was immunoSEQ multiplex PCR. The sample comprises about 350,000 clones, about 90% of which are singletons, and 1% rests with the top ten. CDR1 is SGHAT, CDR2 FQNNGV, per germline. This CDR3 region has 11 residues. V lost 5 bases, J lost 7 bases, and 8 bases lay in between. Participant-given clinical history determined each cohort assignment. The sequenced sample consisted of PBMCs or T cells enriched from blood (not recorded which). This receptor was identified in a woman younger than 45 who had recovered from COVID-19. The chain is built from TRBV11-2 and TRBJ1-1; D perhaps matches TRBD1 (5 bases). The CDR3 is CASSGTGEAFF. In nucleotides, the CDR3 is TGTGCCAGCAGCGGAACAGGTGAAGCTTTCTTT.